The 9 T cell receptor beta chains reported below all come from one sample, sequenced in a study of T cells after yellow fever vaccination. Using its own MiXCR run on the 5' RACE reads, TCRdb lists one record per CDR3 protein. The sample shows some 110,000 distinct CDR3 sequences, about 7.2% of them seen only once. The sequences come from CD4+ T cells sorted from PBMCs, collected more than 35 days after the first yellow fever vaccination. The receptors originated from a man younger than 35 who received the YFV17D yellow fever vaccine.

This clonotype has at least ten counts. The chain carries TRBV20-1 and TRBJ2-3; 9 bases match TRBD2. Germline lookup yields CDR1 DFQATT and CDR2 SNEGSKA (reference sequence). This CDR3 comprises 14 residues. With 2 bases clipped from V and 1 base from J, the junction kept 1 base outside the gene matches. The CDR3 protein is CSARLAGGTDTQYF. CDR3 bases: TGCAGTGCTAGATTAGCGGGGGGCACAGATACGCAGTATTTT.

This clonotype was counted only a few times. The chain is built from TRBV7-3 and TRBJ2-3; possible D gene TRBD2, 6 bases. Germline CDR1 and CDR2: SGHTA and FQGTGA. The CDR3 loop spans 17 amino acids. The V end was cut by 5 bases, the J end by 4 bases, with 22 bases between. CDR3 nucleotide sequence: TGTGCCAGCAGCCCTCTGGTTTGGCGGGGCGGGGCAGATACGCAGTATTTT. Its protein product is CASSPLVWRGGADTQYF.

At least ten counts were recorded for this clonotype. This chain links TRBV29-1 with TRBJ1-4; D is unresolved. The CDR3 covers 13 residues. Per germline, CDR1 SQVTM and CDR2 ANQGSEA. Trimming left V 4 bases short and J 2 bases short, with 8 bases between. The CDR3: CSVGRRTNEKLFF. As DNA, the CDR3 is TGCAGCGTTGGGAGAAGGACTAATGAAAAACTGTTTTTT.

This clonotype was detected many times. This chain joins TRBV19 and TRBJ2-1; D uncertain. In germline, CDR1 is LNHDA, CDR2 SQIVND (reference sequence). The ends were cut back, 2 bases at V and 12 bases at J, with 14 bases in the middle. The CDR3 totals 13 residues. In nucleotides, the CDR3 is TGTGCCAGTAGTATAAGGGTGTCTTCTTGGCAGTTCTTC. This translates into CASSIRVSSWQFF.

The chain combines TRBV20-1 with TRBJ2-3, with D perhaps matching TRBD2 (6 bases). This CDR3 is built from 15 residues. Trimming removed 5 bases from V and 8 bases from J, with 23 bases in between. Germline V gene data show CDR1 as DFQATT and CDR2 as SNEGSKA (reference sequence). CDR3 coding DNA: TGCAGTGCTCCCTGGGTTTCCGGGGGACGCCGTACGCAGTATTTT. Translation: CSAPWVSGGRRTQYF.

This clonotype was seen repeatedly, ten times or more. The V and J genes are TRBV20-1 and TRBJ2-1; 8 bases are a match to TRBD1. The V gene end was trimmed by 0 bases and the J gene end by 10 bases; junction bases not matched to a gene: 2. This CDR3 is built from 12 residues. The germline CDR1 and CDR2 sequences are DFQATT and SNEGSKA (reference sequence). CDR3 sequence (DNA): TGCAGTGCTAGAGACAGGGGGCGAGAGCAGTTCTTC. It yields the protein CSARDRGREQFF.

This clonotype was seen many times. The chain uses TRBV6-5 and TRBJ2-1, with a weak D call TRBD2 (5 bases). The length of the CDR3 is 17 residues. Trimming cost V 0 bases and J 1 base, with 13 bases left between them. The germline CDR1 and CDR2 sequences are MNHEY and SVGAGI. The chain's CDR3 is CASSYSIAGQSYNEQFF. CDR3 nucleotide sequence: TGTGCCAGCAGTTACTCGATTGCGGGCCAATCCTACAATGAGCAGTTCTTC.

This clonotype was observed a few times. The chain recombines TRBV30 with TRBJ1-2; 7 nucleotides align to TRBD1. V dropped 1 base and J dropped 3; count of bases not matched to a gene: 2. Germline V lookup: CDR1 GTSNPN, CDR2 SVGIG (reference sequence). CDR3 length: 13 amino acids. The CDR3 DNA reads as TGTGCCTGGAGTGCTACAGGGGACTATGGCTACACCTTC. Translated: CAWSATGDYGYTF.

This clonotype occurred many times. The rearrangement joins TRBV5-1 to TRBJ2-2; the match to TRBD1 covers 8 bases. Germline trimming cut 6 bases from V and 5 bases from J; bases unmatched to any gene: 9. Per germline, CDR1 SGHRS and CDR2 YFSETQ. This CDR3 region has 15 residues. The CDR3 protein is CASTKGGQDTGELFF. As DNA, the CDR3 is TGCGCCAGCACCAAAGGGGGACAGGATACCGGGGAGCTGTTTTTT.